This TCR beta chain was obtained from a study of cytomegalovirus exposure and HLA in healthy donors (dated by TCRdb to the late 2010s). In terms of the full investigation: In an earlier analysis of fewer than 750 of the donors, roughly 300 Gb of sequence data and approximately 120 million unique TCR beta sequences from about 179 million T cells were reported. An early release that covered around 590 HLA-typed donors contained 300 to 350 gigabases of sequencing data and around 85 million unique TCR sequences. Of the 398 genotyped donors, around 81% fell in the genetic ancestry cluster associated with self-reported Caucasian donors. The study was designed to test whether signatures of past pathogen exposure could be identified by cataloging public T cell receptors. Using immunosequencing, the study profiled T cell repertoires from fewer than 700 subjects and related those repertoires to cytomegalovirus serostatus. A separate validation cohort of some 130 different subjects was used in addition to the roughly 670-subject first cohort. To predict cytomegalovirus infection status, the study brought together high-throughput TCR immunosequencing, statistical association of individual TCRs with disease status, and machine learning. A later analysis re-examined previously published TCR beta repertoires from 610 or so donors and added high-resolution HLA genotyping to investigate patterns of TCR occurrence. Rather than using new phenotypic data, the later analysis identified candidate immune exposures from TCR beta sequences and from how often those sequences occurred across donors. In an earlier analysis of 587 of the donors, high-throughput TCR beta sequencing was used to judge whether each TCR beta V gene segment behaved as functional or pseudogenic. Donor age, sex, ethnicity and CMV serostatus were collected together with the repertoire data. Genome-wide SNP genotypes for about three fifths of the roughly 700 donors were used in a later genetic analysis, which treated that subset as a discovery cohort. Every repertoire in the discovery cohort had been generated on one and the same sequencing platform. HLA typing covered class I and class II loci at four-digit resolution. Typing coverage varied by locus: about 629-630 donors for A, B, C, DRB1 and DQB1; approximately 560 for DQA1; 600 to 610 for DPA1; around 450 for DPB1. A handful of DR-DQ haplotypes were treated as single units for association and clustering because of strong linkage in the cohort. Across 398 genotyped donors of the cohort, an average of about 250,000 unique TCR beta nucleotide sequences per donor were sequenced, and roughly 17% of those sequences were non-productive.

The cohort was made up of 650 to 700 healthy bone marrow donors. All cohort members were sampled while nominally healthy, although unrecorded immune exposures were likely present. The donor tested CMV seropositive and was one of the 289 seropositive cohort members. Each donor provided a peripheral blood sample, and peripheral blood mononuclear cells were used for TCR beta sequencing. Genomic DNA was extracted from the blood cell samples with the Qiagen DNeasy Blood Extraction Kit. The library relied on the immunoSEQ multiplex PCR assay. For the multiplex PCR, a mixture combining 60 forward primers for TCR Vbeta segments and 13 reverse primers for TCR Jbeta segments was used. A multiplex PCR assay on genomic DNA amplified the CDR3 region of rearranged TCR beta genes. The amplified TCR beta libraries were sequenced on the Illumina HiSeq System as 87-base-pair reads. On the authors' methods: A later analysis counted about 80 million unique TCR beta chains across the 650 to 800 repertoires, and some 11 million of these chains were shared by at least two donors. Raw reads were error-corrected and collapsed into unique sequences with a nearest-neighbor algorithm that merged closely related sequences to remove PCR and sequencing errors. To assign V, D and J gene segments, CDR3 sequences were aligned to IMGT reference sequences. For a sequence to be retained, a match of at least six nucleotides was required to both a V gene segment and a J gene segment. A rearrangement counted as productive if the CDR3 had no stop codons and remained in frame with V and J, and every other rearrangement counted as non-productive. CDR3 was defined by IMGT convention, running from the second conserved V-encoded cysteine to the conserved J-encoded phenylalanine. The earlier analysis of approximately 590 of the donors excluded any sequence lacking an unambiguous match to a single V gene segment. An earlier analysis of over 450 of the donors classified V segments as functional when productive rearrangements were above 56.7% and as segregating when the standard deviation between donors was above 5%. A statistical classification framework was built to diagnose cytomegalovirus status from the catalog of TCR beta chain sequences. V and J gene assignment, in a later analysis, came from comparing TCR nucleotide sequences with IMGT/GENE-DB human TR gene sequences. A later analysis assigned CDR3 sequences and most-parsimonious VDJ recombination scenarios with the TCRdist pipeline. In a later analysis, every TCR beta chain was defined by the combination of its CDR3 amino acid sequence and its V-gene family, and reads without a unique V-gene family were dropped. In a later analysis, fewer than 650 highly shared, low-generation-probability nucleotide sequences were removed to address suspected cross-contamination and a sequencing artifact. For each public chain, a later analysis derived a clonal expansion index from normalized ranks of inferred template counts within each repertoire. Generation probabilities in a later analysis came from a VDJ recombination model fitted to out-of-frame rearrangements, and those results were checked against IGoR. In a later analysis, hypergeometric tests were used to score TCR-TCR, TCR-HLA and TCR-CMV co-occurrence, with a repertoire-size bias correction applied to TCR pairs. To estimate false discovery rates, a later analysis permuted the HLA or CMV assignments 20 times. In a later analysis, co-occurring TCRs were grouped using DBSCAN, with TCRdist sequence similarity added in when clustering inside HLA-allele-positive subsets. Repertoires with fewer than 30,000 or more than 120,000 public chains were left out of co-occurrence clustering, as were five repertoires with anomalous nucleotide sharing. The source is immuneACCESS, and TCRdb retained only in-frame sequences with V and J called. Part of the clones is not carried over; for the studies checked, unresolved V genes explain less than half of this, and the remainder is unexplained. The DNA was the basis for D and trimming; V, J and clone size are from that table. Within this sample are 150,000 to 200,000 clones, with roughly 78% of them counted one time only. Together, the top ten hold around 14% of the sample.

This clone was detected a few times. The specificity of this receptor is unknown. Base qualities are missing; no much larger clone stands one base away. The full study reports these points: Approximately 16 rarely observed V segments, including chromosome 9 orphons, were excluded from the earlier analysis of several hundred of the donors because counts were too low. A further reported finding was that TCR beta sequences accurately predicted the HLA-A and HLA-B alleles for most subjects in the first cohort. In a later analysis, TCR association rates were found to vary across HLA loci, with the most associated TCRs seen for DRB1 alleles and the fewest for HLA-C alleles. It was suggested by the authors that the approach could potentially be generalized to other disease states and immunological phenotypes. An earlier analysis of some 560 of the donors showed that most TCR beta V segments appeared in productive rearrangements either about 87% or about 30% of the time, which broadly matched IMGT annotations. Because the 87-base-pair reads could not distinguish some IMGT-functional V segments, including TRBV6-2 and TRBV6-3, those segments were excluded. Most TCR sequences were seen in very few donors, while some public TCRs were found in many individuals. CMV serostatus was the only immune exposure information available for the cohort. V-gene and J-gene trimming of TCR beta chains was associated with a missense DCLRE1C variant in a later genetic analysis, and the association was replicated in an independent cohort. A total of 150 to 200 TCR beta chains were listed by the study as associated with cytomegalovirus. Linkage disequilibrium might explain the correlated functional status among segregating V segments, but an unknown experimental factor could not be ruled out. A later analysis reported that several top co-occurrence clusters appeared linked to parvovirus B19, influenza, CMV and Epstein-Barr virus. In a later analysis, HLA-associated TCR beta chains showed more clonal expansion and lower generation probabilities than non-associated chains that were equally common. Roughly uniform sequencing depth across donors was assumed in presence/absence analyses, although this assumption may not hold. Because HLA typing was missing for some donors at each locus, association tests included only the typed subset. In both the original and validation cohorts, the classifier was reported to diagnose cytomegalovirus status with high specificity and sensitivity. Strong co-occurrence of HLA alleles, especially DR and DQ, made assigning TCR associations to individual alleles difficult. The sequencing pipeline was judged likely to have produced a cluster of highly shared sequence variants as a technical artifact. Only TCR beta chains were sequenced in this cohort, and the absence of alpha or paired-chain data limited detectable features. Compared with the roughly 700-donor mean, donors in an Asian-associated ancestry cluster had fewer N-insertions in productive TCRs, according to a later genetic analysis. A later analysis found that most CMV-associated TCR beta chains appeared HLA-restricted, with HLA associations seemingly driven largely by CMV exposure. A few of the identified cytomegalovirus-associated TCR beta chains were confirmed in vitro to be specific for cytomegalovirus antigens. Specific HLA alleles were associated with 15,000 to 20,000 TCR beta sequences at a false discovery rate of 0.05 in a later analysis.

The germline V gene encodes CDR1 DFQATT and CDR2 SNEGSKA (reference sequence). The CDR3 measures 11 amino acids from cysteine to phenylalanine. Solely the CDR3 DNA is kept, with 33 bases framed from the first base. V and J lose 1 base and 5 bases, and a span of 6 bases separates them. The chain is made from TRBV20-1 and TRBJ2-7; the D gene identity is not certain. The TCR originated in a woman between 45 and 65 years old in good health and CMV-seropositive. The source material was PBMCs. The DNA is as follows: TGCAGTGCTAGAGCAAGCAACGAGCAGTACTTC. Protein translation: CSARASNEQYF.